The 7 T cell receptor beta chains below were found in one sample sequenced in a study of shared clonotypes between healthy human individuals. Only CD45RO-negative cells positively selected for CCR7 counted as naive CD8 cells, so terminally differentiated effector memory CD45RA+ cells were excluded. Method: immunoSEQ multiplex PCR; TCRdb's copy keeps in-frame clones and lacks some. The data show about 800,000 clones, with around 96% seen just once and about 0.21% held by the top ten. Sequences were obtained from naive CD8+ T cells sorted from blood. These receptor sequences come from a man aged 25 to 40 in good health.

This chain uses TRBV13 with TRBJ2-1; D is unclear. Germline values: CDR1 PRHDT, CDR2 FYEKMQ (reference sequence). With 1 base removed from V and 0 bases from J, the gap between germline ends came to 7 bases. The CDR3 has 15 amino acids. In DNA, the CDR3 is TGTGCCAGCAGCTTAGCACAGAGCTCCTACAATGAGCAGTTCTTC. Translated: CASSLAQSSYNEQFF.

The chain combines TRBV6-4 with TRBJ2-1, with 9 bases identical to TRBD1. Per the germline V gene, CDR1 is MRHNA and CDR2 is SNTAGT. The CDR3 runs 15 residues. The trim removed 4 bases at V and 4 bases at J, leaving 5 bases unmatched. CDR3 sequence: CASSAGQGLYNEQFF. The CDR3 coding sequence is TGTGCCAGCAGTGCGGGACAGGGATTATACAATGAGCAGTTCTTC.

The chain couples TRBV4-1 to TRBJ2-7, with D tentatively TRBD1 (6 bases). V was shortened by 6 bases and J by 4 bases, with 19 bases between the two germline ends. The CDR3 extends over 15 amino acids. Germline assignment: CDR1 MGHRA and CDR2 YSYEKL. The chain's CDR3 is CASSRDTGQFYEQYF. The CDR3 DNA reads as TGCGCCAGCAGTCGTGATACAGGGCAGTTTTACGAGCAGTACTTC.

The rearrangement links TRBV19 to TRBJ2-2; no firm D call. With 10 bases removed from V and 3 bases from J, the gap between germline ends came to 6 bases. CDR1 is LNHDA, CDR2 SQIVND, per germline (reference sequence). The length of the CDR3 is 11 residues. CDR3 sequence (DNA): TGTGCCACCGGCGACACCGGGGAGCTGTTTTTT. It specifies CATGDTGELFF.

CDR3 DNA sequence: TGTGCCAGCAGTTGGGCAGACTACGAGCAGTACTTC. Residues: CASSWADYEQYF. The rearrangement uses TRBV28 and TRBJ2-7; no firm D call. V was shortened by 4 bases and J by 3 bases, with 7 bases between the two germline ends. This CDR3 contains 12 residues. Germline-derived CDR1 and CDR2 are MDHEN and SYDVKM.

V and J are TRBV2 and TRBJ1-5; possible D gene TRBD1, 5 bases. Germline assignment: CDR1 SNHLY and CDR2 FYNNEI. The V end was cut by 7 bases, the J end by 0 bases, with 10 bases between. This CDR3 has 14 amino acids. DNA of the CDR3: TGTGCCAGCACCTGGACAACTAGCAATCAGCCCCAGCATTTT. Translating it yields CASTWTTSNQPQHF.

This chain joins TRBV5-8 and TRBJ2-3; 7 nucleotides match TRBD2. V was clipped by 3 bases and J by 1 base; unmatched bases: 5. CDR1 SGHTS and CDR2 YDEGEE come from the germline V gene. This CDR3 is 15 amino acids long. The CDR3 DNA reads as TGTGCCAGCAGCTGGGGGGGTAGGGGCACAGATACGCAGTATTTT. This translates into CASSWGGRGTDTQYF.